This entry concerns a single TCR beta chain. The antigen is undetermined. PCR used 60 Vbeta primers and 13 Jbeta primers. Using immunoSEQ multiplex PCR, the repertoire was profiled, and TCRdb retains in-frame clones only, with some absent. The sample has about 80,000 clones; 80% are singletons. These data are taken from a study of cytomegalovirus exposure and HLA in healthy donors. Findings of the study overall: Immune exposure information available was restricted to CMV serostatus. Excluded: some indistinguishable V segments such as TRBV6-2 and TRBV6-3. In a later analysis, a missense DCLRE1C variant was linked to TCR beta V- and J-gene trimming.

The trim removed 5 bases at V and 9 bases at J, leaving 10 bases unmatched. Germline V gene sequence: CDR1 LNHDA, CDR2 SQIVND (reference sequence). The CDR3 loop spans 14 amino acids. This chain links TRBV19 with TRBJ2-1; TRBD2 aligns across 7 bases. The receptor was isolated from a woman between 45 and 60 years old in good health and CMV-seropositive. The sample taken for sequencing was PBMCs. The CDR3 sequence is CASSVGLGLREQFF. In DNA, the CDR3 is TGTGCCAGTAGTGTAGGACTAGGTCTTCGTGAGCAGTTCTTC.